Shown below are 23 T cell receptor beta chains from a single sample sequenced in a study of CD8+CD57+ T cells in acquired aplastic anemia. Using genomic DNA as the template, TCR beta VDJ and CDR3 profiling was carried out. From the reads, TCRdb called clonotypes with MiXCR, one entry per CDR3 protein. The sample yields about 110,000 distinct CDR3 sequences, roughly 50% seen once. What was sequenced was sorted CD4+, CD8+, or CD8+CD57+ T cells (not recorded which) from PBMCs. Every receptor here comes from a human donor in good health, serving as a control.

In this sample, this clonotype turned up many times. This chain connects TRBV6-5 to TRBJ2-1; no clear D gene. CDR1 and CDR2 (germline): MNHEY, SVGAGI. The CDR3 consists of 14 residues. V lost 0 bases to trimming and J lost 7 bases, with 10 bases between them. CDR3 in amino acids: CASSYSISRNEQFF. The CDR3 region has the DNA TGTGCCAGCAGTTACTCGATAAGTCGGAATGAGCAGTTCTTC.

V usage is TRBV9 and J usage is TRBJ1-2; the match to TRBD1 covers 8 bases. With 4 bases clipped from V and 5 bases from J, the junction kept 7 bases outside the gene matches. Germline CDR1 reads SGDLS; CDR2 reads YYNGEE. This CDR3 region has 14 residues. The DNA for the CDR3 is TGTGCCAGCAGCAACTGGGACAGGCAATATGGCTACACCTTC. Protein product: CASSNWDRQYGYTF.

Turning to this clonotype: Because it lacks the conserved phenylalanine or tryptophan at the end, this CDR3 is likely a read error. V is TRBV20-1 and J is TRBJ2-2; D call uncertain. The CDR3 loop spans 13 amino acids. Germline assignment: CDR1 DFQATT and CDR2 SNEGSKA (reference sequence). Here the CDR3 reads CSAREGYTGELFS. CDR3 sequence (DNA): TGCAGCGCTAGAGAAGGGTACACCGGGGAGCTGTTTTCT.

As for this clonotype: The germline gene is not matched at one end of the junction; a read error may be the cause. The V and J genes are TRBV7-7 and TRBJ2-5; D unclear. Germline CDR1 reads SSHAT; CDR2 reads FNYEAQ (reference sequence). The CDR3 extends over 13 amino acids. The CDR3 reads CASSLPPRETQYF. The DNA for the CDR3 is TGTGCTAGCAGCTTACCCCCCCGAGAGACCCAGTACTTC.

The chain joins TRBV19 to TRBJ2-1, with TRBD1 identical over 8 bases. The germline CDR1 and CDR2 sequences are LNHDA and SQIVND (reference sequence). V was clipped by 6 bases and J by 8 bases; unmatched bases: 3. CDR3 size: 12 residues. DNA for the CDR3: TGTGCCAGTAGCACAGGGGGTGATGAGCAGTTCTTC. Amino acid sequence: CASSTGGDEQFF.

V gene TRBV25-1 combines with J gene TRBJ2-7; 10 bases are a match to TRBD2. The V gene's germline CDR1 is MGHDK and CDR2 SYGVNS. CDR3 length: 15 residues. J gave up 4 bases and V 1 base, and 4 bases lay outside the gene matches. For the CDR3, the DNA is TGTGCCAGCAGTGAATCCAGCGGGGGGGCTTACGAGCAGTACTTC. It translates to CASSESSGGAYEQYF.

The chain combines TRBV29-1 with TRBJ2-7; D is perhaps TRBD1 or TRBD2 (5 bases each). The ends were cut back, 0 bases at V and 7 bases at J, with 10 bases in the middle. Germline V CDR1 and CDR2: SQVTM, ANQGSEA. The CDR3 contains 12 residues. The CDR3 spells CSVEDQGPEQYF. The CDR3 nucleotides are TGCAGCGTTGAAGATCAGGGACCGGAGCAGTACTTC.

The table lists this clonotype with many counts. The gene calls are TRBV10-1 and TRBJ2-4; unclear D gene. V shed 2 bases and J shed 0 bases, with 14 bases lying between them. This CDR3 region has 17 residues. The germline gives CDR1 WNHNN, CDR2 SYGVQD (reference sequence). CDR3 bases: TGCGCCAGCAGTGAGGGTGGCAGGTTGGGAGCCAAAAACATTCAGTACTTC. Translating gives CASSEGGRLGAKNIQYF.

The DNA of the CDR3 is TGCAGTGCTAGAGATACGGGGCGCACTGAAGCTTTCTTT. Amino acids: CSARDTGRTEAFF. The chain uses TRBV20-1 and TRBJ1-1, with D tentatively TRBD1 (5 bases). Germline V gene sequence: CDR1 DFQATT, CDR2 SNEGSKA (reference sequence). The ends were cut back, 0 bases at V and 4 bases at J, with 9 bases in the middle. CDR3 size: 13 residues.

The chain links TRBV24-1 to TRBJ1-1, with D possibly being TRBD1 (6 bases). CDR1 KGHDR and CDR2 SFDVKD come from the germline V gene. Trimming stripped 10 bases from V and 1 base from J, with 12 bases between. This CDR3 comprises 13 residues. The CDR3 nucleotides are TGTGCCACACAGGGATTCACGAACACTGAAGCTTTCTTT. This gives the protein CATQGFTNTEAFF.

The V call is TRBV2, the J call TRBJ1-1, with a tentative D call TRBD1 (6 bases). CDR3 size: 15 residues. Between the trimmed V and J ends, which lost 8 bases and 3 bases, there was a span of 19 bases. In germline, CDR1 is SNHLY, CDR2 FYNNEI. CDR3 sequence reads: CASGGRAGGYTEAFF. The CDR3 DNA is TGTGCCAGCGGAGGGAGGGCGGGGGGCTACACTGAAGCTTTCTTT.

This clonotype was seen a few times. Given a much more abundant clone one base away, this may be a read error. The rearrangement links TRBV6-5 to TRBJ1-1, with a possible D match to TRBD1 (6 bases). Germline CDR1 is MNHEY and CDR2 is SVGAGI. This CDR3 contains 12 residues. The CDR3 nucleotides read TGTGCCAGCAGTACAGGGAACGCTGAAGCTTTCTTT. This sequence encodes CASSTGNAEAFF.

The gene calls are TRBV5-5 and TRBJ1-1; D ambiguous. The V and J ends lost 4 bases and 3 bases respectively, with 13 bases between them. Germline lookup yields CDR1 SGHKS and CDR2 YYEKEE (reference sequence). CDR3 length equals 14 residues. The DNA for the CDR3 is TGTGCCAGCAGCCTATGGGATGGGGACACTGAAGCTTTCTTT. Translated, it gives CASSLWDGDTEAFF.

The table lists this clonotype with a few counts. J is TRBJ1-1 and V is TRBV15; D is unclear. The CDR3 contains 15 residues. Germline loops: CDR1 LNHNV, CDR2 YYDKDF (reference sequence). The germline V and J ends were trimmed by 0 bases and 1 base, with 9 bases remaining between them. CDR3 bases: TGTGCCACCAGCAGAGATCGGAGGTGGAACACTGAAGCTTTCTTT. Translation: CATSRDRRWNTEAFF.

V and J are TRBV2 and TRBJ2-3, with TRBD1 matching over 9 bases. V dropped 5 bases and J dropped 6; count of bases not matched to a gene: 12. Germline-derived CDR1 and CDR2 are SNHLY and FYNNEI. The CDR3 extends over 16 amino acids. The CDR3 DNA sequence: TGTGCCAGCAGTTCCCTAGACAGGGGGTCTGCCGATACGCAGTATTTT. It translates to CASSSLDRGSADTQYF.

J is TRBJ1-5 and V is TRBV24-1, with a weak D call TRBD1 (5 bases). Germline V gene sequence: CDR1 KGHDR, CDR2 SFDVKD. V dropped 5 bases and J dropped 5 bases, with 9 bases sitting between them. The CDR3 consists of 13 residues. The chain's CDR3 is CATSGQGDQPQHF. The CDR3 region has the DNA TGTGCCACCAGTGGTCAAGGGGATCAGCCCCAGCATTTT.

The chain is built from TRBV20-1 and TRBJ2-6; tentatively, D is TRBD1 (6 bases). Germline values: CDR1 DFQATT, CDR2 SNEGSKA (reference sequence). V shed 6 bases and J shed 2 bases, with 17 bases lying between them. This CDR3 contains 16 residues. The CDR3 is CSARTGNEAGANVLTF. DNA for the CDR3: TGCAGTGCCCGAACAGGGAACGAAGCTGGGGCCAACGTCCTGACTTTC.

This chain joins TRBV25-1 and TRBJ1-2; tentatively, D is TRBD1 (6 bases). The length of the CDR3 is 15 residues. V gave up 2 bases and J gave up 2 bases, with 12 bases separating them. CDR1 MGHDK and CDR2 SYGVNS come from the germline V gene. CDR3 coding DNA: TGTGCCAGCAGTGAAGATCGGGGGGCGAACTATGGCTACACCTTC. Encoded protein: CASSEDRGANYGYTF.

A remark on this clonotype: Given the absence of the conserved phenylalanine or tryptophan at the CDR3 end, a read error is likely. The chain links TRBV15 to TRBJ2-7, with D perhaps TRBD2 (6 bases). Looked up from germline, CDR1 is LNHNV and CDR2 is YYDKDF (reference sequence). The germline V and J ends were trimmed by 3 bases and 4 bases, with 16 bases remaining between them. This CDR3 has 15 residues. CDR3 amino acids: CATSSGRGNEYEQYL. CDR3 in DNA: TGTGCCACCAGCAGCGGACGGGGGAACGAATACGAGCAGTACCTC.

The rearrangement uses TRBV7-2 and TRBJ1-5; D ambiguous. Germline lookup yields CDR1 SGHTA and CDR2 FQGNSA. Between the trimmed V and J ends, which lost 3 bases and 6 bases, there was a span of 6 bases. The CDR3 has 12 residues. The CDR3 DNA reads TGTGCCAGCAGCTTTCCCAGTCAGCCCCAGCATTTT. The encoded protein is CASSFPSQPQHF.

Ten or more counts support this clonotype. The rearrangement links TRBV7-2 to TRBJ2-5; the D gene is possibly TRBD2 (6 bases). V was shortened by 6 bases and J by 5 bases, with 22 bases between the two germline ends. This CDR3 contains 16 residues. Germline CDR1 reads SGHTA; CDR2 reads FQGNSA. In DNA, the CDR3 is TGTGCCAGCAGTGGCCTTGCGGGGCAAGTTCGGGAGACCCAGTACTTC. Protein: CASSGLAGQVRETQYF.

This rearrangement joins TRBV5-1 to TRBJ1-1; D possibly corresponds to TRBD1 (6 bases). CDR1 is SGHRS, CDR2 YFSETQ, per germline. The CDR3 has 14 amino acids. V shed 3 bases and J shed 0 bases, with 9 bases lying between them. CDR3 in amino acids: CASSWDTMNTEAFF. In DNA, the CDR3 is TGCGCCAGCAGCTGGGACACCATGAACACTGAAGCTTTCTTT.

CDR3 protein: CSAREDGTSGGAQDTQYF. CDR3 nucleotides: TGCAGTGCTAGGGAAGACGGGACTAGCGGGGGGGCACAAGATACGCAGTATTTT. The chain recombines TRBV20-1 with TRBJ2-3; 16 nucleotides agree with TRBD2. The germline V gene has CDR1 DFQATT and CDR2 SNEGSKA (reference sequence). This CDR3 is built from 18 residues. V shed 3 bases and J 5 bases; nucleotides not matched to a gene: 11.